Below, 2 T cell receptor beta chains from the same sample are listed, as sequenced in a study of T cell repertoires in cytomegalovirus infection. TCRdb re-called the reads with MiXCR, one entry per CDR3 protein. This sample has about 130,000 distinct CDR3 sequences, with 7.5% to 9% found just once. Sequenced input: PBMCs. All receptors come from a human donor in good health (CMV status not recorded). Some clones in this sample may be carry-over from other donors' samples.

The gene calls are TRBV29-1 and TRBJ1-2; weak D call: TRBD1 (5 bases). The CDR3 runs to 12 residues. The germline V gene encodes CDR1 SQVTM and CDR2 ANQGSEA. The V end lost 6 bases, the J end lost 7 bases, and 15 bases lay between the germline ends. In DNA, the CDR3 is TGCAGCGTGGGGGAGGGTTACGGTGGCTACACCTTC. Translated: CSVGEGYGGYTF.

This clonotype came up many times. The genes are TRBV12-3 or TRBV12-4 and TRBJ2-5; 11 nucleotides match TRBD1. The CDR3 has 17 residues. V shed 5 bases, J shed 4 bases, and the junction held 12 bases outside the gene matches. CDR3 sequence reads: CASSTNPTGTGGETQYF. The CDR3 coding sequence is TGTGCCAGCAGTACTAACCCAACCGGGACAGGGGGAGAGACCCAGTACTTC.